Shown below are 5 T cell receptor beta chains from a single sample sequenced in a study of CD8 T cells in Susac syndrome. When the RNA was reverse transcribed, random hexamers were used with an input of roughly 0.45 to 1 ug. One entry per CDR3 protein, called by TCRdb with MiXCR from the immunoSEQ multiplex PCR reads. The sample shows tens of thousands of distinct CDR3 sequences, about 93% of them seen only once. Sequencing was performed on CD4+ T cells from PBMCs. The receptors stem from a human donor with Susac syndrome.

The chain joins TRBV4-1 to TRBJ1-4; D is unclear. Germline V gives CDR1 MGHRA, CDR2 YSYEKL. CDR3 size: 13 residues. V was shortened by 0 bases and J by 8 bases, with 7 bases between the two germline ends. The CDR3 reads CASSQDRREKLFF. The DNA of the CDR3 is TGCGCCAGCAGCCAAGACCGGCGCGAAAAACTGTTTTTT.

This chain links TRBV27 with TRBJ1-5; the match to TRBD1 covers 9 bases. Unmatched junction bases numbered 5, after V lost 5 bases and J lost 9 bases. The CDR3 length is 13 residues. Germline V gene lookup returns CDR1 MNHEY and CDR2 SMNVEV (reference sequence). CDR3: CASSRDRARPQHF. In DNA form, the CDR3 reads TGTGCCAGCAGTCGGGACAGGGCGAGGCCCCAGCATTTT.

The V call is TRBV6-5, the J call TRBJ2-5; unclear D gene. The CDR3 length is 15 residues. V lost 0 bases and J 0 bases, leaving 8 bases between the germline ends. CDR1 is MNHEY and CDR2 is SVGAGI in the germline V gene. The CDR3, as DNA: TGTGCCAGCAGTTACTCGATTGGGGACCAAGAGACCCAGTACTTC. The encoded protein is CASSYSIGDQETQYF.

The chain is built from TRBV29-1 and TRBJ2-7, with 8 bases identical to TRBD1. The CDR3 runs 13 residues. CDR1 is SQVTM, CDR2 ANQGSEA, per germline. V was clipped by 4 bases and J by 3 bases; unmatched bases: 5. This CDR3 reads CSVGTGLYYEQYF. As DNA, the CDR3 is TGCAGCGTTGGGACAGGGCTATACTACGAGCAGTACTTC.

The chain is built from TRBV2 and TRBJ1-3; no clear D. V lost 7 bases to trimming and J lost 6 bases, with 7 bases between them. CDR3 length: 11 residues. Germline V lookup: CDR1 SNHLY, CDR2 FYNNEI. CDR3 protein: CASNLVNTIYF. In DNA, the CDR3 is TGTGCCAGCAATTTAGTAAACACCATATATTTT.